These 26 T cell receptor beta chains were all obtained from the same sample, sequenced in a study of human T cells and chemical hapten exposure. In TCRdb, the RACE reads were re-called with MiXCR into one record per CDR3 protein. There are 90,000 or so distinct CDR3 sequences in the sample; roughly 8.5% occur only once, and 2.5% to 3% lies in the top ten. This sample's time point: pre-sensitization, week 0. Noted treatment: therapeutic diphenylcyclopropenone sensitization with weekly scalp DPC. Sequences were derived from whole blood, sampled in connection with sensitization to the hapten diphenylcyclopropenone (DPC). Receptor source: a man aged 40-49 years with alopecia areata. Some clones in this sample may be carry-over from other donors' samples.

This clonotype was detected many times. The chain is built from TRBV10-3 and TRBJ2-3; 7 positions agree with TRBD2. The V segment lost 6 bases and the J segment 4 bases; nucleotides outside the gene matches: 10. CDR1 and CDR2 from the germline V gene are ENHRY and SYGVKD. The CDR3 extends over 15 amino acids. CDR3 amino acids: CAISGAGTTSDTQYF. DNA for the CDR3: TGTGCCATCAGCGGTGCCGGGACTACCTCAGATACGCAGTATTTT.

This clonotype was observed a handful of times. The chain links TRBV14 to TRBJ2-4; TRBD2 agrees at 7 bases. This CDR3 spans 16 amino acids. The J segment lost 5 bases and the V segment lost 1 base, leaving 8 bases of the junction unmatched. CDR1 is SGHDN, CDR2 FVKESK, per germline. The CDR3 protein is CASSQVGLAEENIQYF. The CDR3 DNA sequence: TGTGCCAGCAGCCAAGTCGGGCTAGCGGAAGAAAACATTCAGTACTTC.

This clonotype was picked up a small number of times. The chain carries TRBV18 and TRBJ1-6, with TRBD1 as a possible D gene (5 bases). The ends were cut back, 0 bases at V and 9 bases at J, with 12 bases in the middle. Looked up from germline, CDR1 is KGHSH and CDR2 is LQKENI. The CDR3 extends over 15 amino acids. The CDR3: CASSPPGQGGSPLHF. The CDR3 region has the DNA TGTGCCAGCTCACCACCGGGGCAGGGTGGTTCACCCCTCCACTTT.

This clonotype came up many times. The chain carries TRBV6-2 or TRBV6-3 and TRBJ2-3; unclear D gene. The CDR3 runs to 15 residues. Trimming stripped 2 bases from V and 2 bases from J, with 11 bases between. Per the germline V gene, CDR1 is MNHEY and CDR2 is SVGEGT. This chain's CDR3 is CASSYMDPTTDTQYF. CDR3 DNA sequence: TGTGCCAGCAGTTACATGGATCCGACCACAGATACGCAGTATTTT.

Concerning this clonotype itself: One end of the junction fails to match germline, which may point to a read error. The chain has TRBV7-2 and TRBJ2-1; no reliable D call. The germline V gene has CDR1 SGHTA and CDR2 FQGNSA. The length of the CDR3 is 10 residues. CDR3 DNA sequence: TGTGCCAGCGGCTTCGGTGAGCAGTTCTTC. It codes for CASGFGEQFF.

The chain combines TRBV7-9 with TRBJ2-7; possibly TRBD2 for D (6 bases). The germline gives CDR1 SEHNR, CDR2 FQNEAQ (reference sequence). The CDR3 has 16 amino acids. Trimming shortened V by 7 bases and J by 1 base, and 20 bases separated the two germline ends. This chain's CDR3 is CASTPILWDWSYEQYV. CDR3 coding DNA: TGTGCCAGCACCCCCATTTTATGGGACTGGTCCTACGAGCAGTACGTC.

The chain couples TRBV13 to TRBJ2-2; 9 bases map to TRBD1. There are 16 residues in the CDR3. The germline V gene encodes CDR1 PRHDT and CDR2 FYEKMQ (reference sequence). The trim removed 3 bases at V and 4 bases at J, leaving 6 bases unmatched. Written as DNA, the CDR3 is TGTGCCAGCAGCTTTTGGGACAGGGTAGGCACCGGGGAGCTGTTTTTT. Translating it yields CASSFWDRVGTGELFF.

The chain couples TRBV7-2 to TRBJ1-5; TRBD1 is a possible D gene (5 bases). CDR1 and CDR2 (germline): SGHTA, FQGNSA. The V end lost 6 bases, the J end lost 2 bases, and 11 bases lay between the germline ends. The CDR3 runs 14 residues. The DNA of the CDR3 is TGTGCCAGCAGTCTCGGACACCGCAATCAGCCCCAGCATTTT. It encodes CASSLGHRNQPQHF.

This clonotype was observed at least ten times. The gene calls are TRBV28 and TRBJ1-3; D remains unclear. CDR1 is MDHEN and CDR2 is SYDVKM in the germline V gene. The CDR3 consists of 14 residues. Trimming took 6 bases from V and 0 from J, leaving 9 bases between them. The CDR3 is CASSLDNSGNTIYF. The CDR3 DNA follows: TGTGCCAGCAGCCTAGACAACTCTGGAAACACCATATATTTT.

The CDR3 DNA sequence: TGTGCCACCCAGGGGGTCAAAAACATTCAGTACTTC. Amino acid sequence: CATQGVKNIQYF. The gene calls are TRBV6-5 and TRBJ2-4; TRBD1 matches 7 bases. Germline V CDR1 and CDR2: MNHEY, SVGAGI. Trimming cost V 10 bases and J 3 bases; bases outside gene matches: 3. The length of the CDR3 is 12 residues.

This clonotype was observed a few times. The chain's CDR3 is CASSGEGRGGNEQFF. The CDR3 DNA reads TGTGCCAGCAGCGGGGAGGGGCGGGGAGGGAATGAGCAGTTCTTC. The chain is built from TRBV7-2 and TRBJ2-1, with 7 bases lining up with TRBD2. CDR3 length: 15 residues. CDR1 is SGHTA, CDR2 FQGNSA, per germline. V lost 5 bases and J lost 7; bases outside the gene matches: 11.

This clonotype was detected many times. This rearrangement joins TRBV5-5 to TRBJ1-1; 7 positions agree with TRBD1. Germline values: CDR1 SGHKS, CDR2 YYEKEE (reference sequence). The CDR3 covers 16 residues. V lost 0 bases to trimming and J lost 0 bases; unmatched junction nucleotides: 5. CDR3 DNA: TGTGCCAGCAGCTTGGAACCGGGACAGTTGAACACTGAAGCTTTCTTT. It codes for CASSLEPGQLNTEAFF. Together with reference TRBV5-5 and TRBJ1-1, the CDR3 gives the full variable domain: DAGVTQSPTHLIKTRGQQVTLRCSPISGHKSVSWYQQVLGQGPQFIFQYYEKEERGRGNFPDRFSARQFPNYSSELNVNALLLGDSALYLCASSLEPGQLNTEAFFGQGTRLTVV.

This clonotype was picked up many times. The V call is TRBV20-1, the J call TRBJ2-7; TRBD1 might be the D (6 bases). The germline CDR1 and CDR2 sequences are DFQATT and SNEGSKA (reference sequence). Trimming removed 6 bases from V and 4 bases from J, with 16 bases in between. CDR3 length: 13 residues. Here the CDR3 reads CSASHPGVYEQYF. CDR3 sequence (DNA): TGCAGTGCCTCACACCCAGGGGTGTACGAGCAGTACTTC.

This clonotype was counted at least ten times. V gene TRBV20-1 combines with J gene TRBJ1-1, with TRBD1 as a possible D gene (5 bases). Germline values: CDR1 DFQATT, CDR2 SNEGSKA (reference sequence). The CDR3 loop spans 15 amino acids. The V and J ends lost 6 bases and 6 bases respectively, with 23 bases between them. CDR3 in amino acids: CSAFGRGQGGSEAFF. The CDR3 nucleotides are TGCAGTGCCTTCGGGAGAGGCCAGGGCGGTTCTGAAGCTTTCTTT.

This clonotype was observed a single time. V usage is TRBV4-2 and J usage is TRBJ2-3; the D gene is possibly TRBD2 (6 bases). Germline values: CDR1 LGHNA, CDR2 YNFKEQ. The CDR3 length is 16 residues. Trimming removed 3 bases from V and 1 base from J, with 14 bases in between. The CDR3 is CASSQARSSGTDTQYF. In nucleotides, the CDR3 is TGTGCCAGCAGCCAGGCCCGGTCTAGCGGCACAGATACGCAGTATTTT.

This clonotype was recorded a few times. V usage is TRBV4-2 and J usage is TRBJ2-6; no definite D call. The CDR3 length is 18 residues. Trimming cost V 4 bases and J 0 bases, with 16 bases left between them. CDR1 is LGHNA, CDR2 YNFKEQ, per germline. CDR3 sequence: CASSLGPTDPSGANVLTF. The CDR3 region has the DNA TGTGCCAGCAGCCTTGGCCCCACAGACCCCTCTGGGGCCAACGTCCTGACTTTC.

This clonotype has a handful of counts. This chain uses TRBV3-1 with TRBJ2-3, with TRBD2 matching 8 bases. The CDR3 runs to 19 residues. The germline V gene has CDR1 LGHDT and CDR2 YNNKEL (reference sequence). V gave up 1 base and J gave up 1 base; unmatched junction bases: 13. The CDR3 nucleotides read TGTGCCAGCAGCCAAGCAAAACCTTTCGGACTAGCAGGCACAGATACGCAGTATTTT. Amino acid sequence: CASSQAKPFGLAGTDTQYF.

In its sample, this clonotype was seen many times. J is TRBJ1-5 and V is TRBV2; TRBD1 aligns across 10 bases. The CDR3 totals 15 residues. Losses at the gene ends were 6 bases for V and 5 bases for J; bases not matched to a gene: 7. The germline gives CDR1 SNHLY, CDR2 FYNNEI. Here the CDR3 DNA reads TGTGCCAGCAGACGAACGACAGGGGGCCATCAGCCCCAGCATTTT. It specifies CASRRTTGGHQPQHF. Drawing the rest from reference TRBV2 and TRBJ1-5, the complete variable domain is EPEVTQTPSHQVTQMGQEVILRCVPISNHLYFYWYRQILGQKVEFLVSFYNNEISEKSEIFDDQFSVERPDGSNFTLKIRSTKLEDSAMYFCASRRTTGGHQPQHFGDGTRLSIL.

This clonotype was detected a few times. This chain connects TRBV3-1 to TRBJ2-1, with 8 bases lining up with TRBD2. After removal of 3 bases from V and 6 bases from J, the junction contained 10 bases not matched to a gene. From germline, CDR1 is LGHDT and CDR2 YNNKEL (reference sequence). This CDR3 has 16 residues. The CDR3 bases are TGTGCCAGCAGCCAGGCGGCGGGAGGTGCCGTCAATGAGCAGTTCTTC. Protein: CASSQAAGGAVNEQFF.

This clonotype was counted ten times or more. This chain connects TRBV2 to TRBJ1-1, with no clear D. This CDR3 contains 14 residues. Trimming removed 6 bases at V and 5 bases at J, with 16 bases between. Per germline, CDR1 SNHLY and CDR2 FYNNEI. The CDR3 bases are TGTGCCAGCAGCCGGACCGGTCGGAGGACTGAAGCTTTCTTT. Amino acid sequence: CASSRTGRRTEAFF.

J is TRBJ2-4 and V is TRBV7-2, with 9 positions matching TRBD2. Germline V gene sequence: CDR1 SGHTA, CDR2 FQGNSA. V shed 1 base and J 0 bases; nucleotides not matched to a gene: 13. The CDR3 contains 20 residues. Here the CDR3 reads CASSLGFRTSGLLAKNIQYF. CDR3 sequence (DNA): TGTGCCAGCAGCTTAGGGTTCCGCACTAGCGGGTTGCTAGCCAAAAACATTCAGTACTTC.

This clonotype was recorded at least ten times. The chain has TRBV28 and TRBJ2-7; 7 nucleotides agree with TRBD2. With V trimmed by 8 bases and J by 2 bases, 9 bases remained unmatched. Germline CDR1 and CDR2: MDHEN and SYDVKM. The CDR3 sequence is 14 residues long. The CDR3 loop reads CASREAGNAYEQYF. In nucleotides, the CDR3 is TGTGCCAGCCGGGAAGCGGGGAATGCCTACGAGCAGTACTTC.

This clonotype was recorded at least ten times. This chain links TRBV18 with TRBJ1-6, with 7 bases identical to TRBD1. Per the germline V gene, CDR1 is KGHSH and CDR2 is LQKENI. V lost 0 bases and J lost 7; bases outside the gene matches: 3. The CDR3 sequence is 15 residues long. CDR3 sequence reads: CASSPPGQTNSPLHF. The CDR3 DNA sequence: TGTGCCAGCTCACCACCGGGACAGACCAATTCACCCCTCCACTTT. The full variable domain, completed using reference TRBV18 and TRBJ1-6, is NAGVMQNPRHLVRRRGQEARLRCSPMKGHSHVYWYRQLPEEGLKFMVYLQKENIIDESGMPKERFSAEFPKEGPSILRIQQVVRGDSAAYFCASSPPGQTNSPLHFGNGTRLTVT.

In nucleotides, the CDR3 is TGTGCCAGCAGGCGGGACGGAGATCAGCCCCAGCATTTT. Translation gives CASRRDGDQPQHF. This chain links TRBV12-3 or TRBV12-4 with TRBJ1-5, with D maybe TRBD1 (5 bases). The CDR3 has 13 residues. V dropped 6 bases and J dropped 5 bases, with 11 bases sitting between them.

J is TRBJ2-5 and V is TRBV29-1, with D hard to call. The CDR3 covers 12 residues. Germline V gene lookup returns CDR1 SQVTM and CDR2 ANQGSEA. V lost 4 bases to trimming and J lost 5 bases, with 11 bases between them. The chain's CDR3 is CSVVDLVETQYF. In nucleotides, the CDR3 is TGCAGCGTTGTTGATCTAGTGGAGACCCAGTACTTC.

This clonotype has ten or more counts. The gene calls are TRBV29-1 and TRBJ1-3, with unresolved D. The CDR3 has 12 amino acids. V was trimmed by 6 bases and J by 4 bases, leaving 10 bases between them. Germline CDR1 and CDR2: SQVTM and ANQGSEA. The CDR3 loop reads CSVELGGNTIYF. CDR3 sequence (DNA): TGCAGCGTCGAGCTAGGGGGAAACACCATATATTTT.